This T cell receptor (beta chain) is drawn from a study of blood T cell repertoires in COVID-19. At the level of the study: The analysed material was cDNA or gDNA that came from T cells, B-cell-depleted T cells, or PBMCs.

As processed by the authors: Amplification of reference gene primers provided the estimated nucleated cell counts. Generated by immunoSEQ multiplex PCR, the TCRdb table keeps only in-frame clones and is missing some. V, J and clone size reflect that table, while D and trimming were determined from the DNA. The data hold around 500,000 clones, with around 85% observed a single time. Ages ranged from about 18 to 89 years, with residence in around 24 US areas. Researchers sorted participants into cohorts using their self-reported clinical history. Input material: PBMCs or T cells enriched from blood (not recorded which). The TCR was taken from a woman aged 60-75 years who had recovered from COVID-19.

This CDR3 is CASSPGTKHPYEQYV. The CDR3, as DNA: TGTGCCAGCAGCCCCGGGACTAAACACCCCTACGAGCAGTACGTC. The chain links TRBV6-6 to TRBJ2-7; 7 bases match TRBD2. The CDR3 totals 15 residues. Germline CDR1 MNHNY, CDR2 SVGAGI (reference sequence). V lost 6 bases to trimming and J lost 2 bases; unmatched junction nucleotides: 10.